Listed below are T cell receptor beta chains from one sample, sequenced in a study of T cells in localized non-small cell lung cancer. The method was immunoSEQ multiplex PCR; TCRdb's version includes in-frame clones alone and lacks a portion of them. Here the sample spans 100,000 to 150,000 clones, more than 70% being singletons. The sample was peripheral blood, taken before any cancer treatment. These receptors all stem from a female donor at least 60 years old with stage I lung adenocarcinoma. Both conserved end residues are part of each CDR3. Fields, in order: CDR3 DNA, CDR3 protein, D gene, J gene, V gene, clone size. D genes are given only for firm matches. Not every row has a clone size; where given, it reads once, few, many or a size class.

CDR3 DNA: TGCAGCGTCCATCTAGCGGGAGAAGTCTACAATGAGCAGTTCTTC
CDR3 protein: CSVHLAGEVYNEQFF
D gene: TRBD2
J gene: TRBJ2-1
V gene: TRBV29-1
clone size: .

CDR3 DNA: TGCAGCGTTGAACTGGGAGAGCAGTACTTC
CDR3 protein: CSVELGEQYF
D gene: .
J gene: TRBJ2-7
V gene: TRBV29-1
clone size: .

CDR3 DNA: TGTGCCAGCAGCCCCGCGGGGTACAATGAGCAGTTCTTC
CDR3 protein: CASSPAGYNEQFF
D gene: .
J gene: TRBJ2-1
V gene: TRBV11-3
clone size: .

CDR3 DNA: TGTGCCAGCAGTGAATTTGGCGGAGGGATCAATGAGCAGTTCTTC
CDR3 protein: CASSEFGGGINEQFF
D gene: .
J gene: TRBJ2-1
V gene: TRBV6-1
clone size: .

CDR3 DNA: TGTGCCAGCAGGATAGGTCAGGGCAACACTGAAGCTTTCTTT
CDR3 protein: CASRIGQGNTEAFF
D gene: .
J gene: TRBJ1-1
V gene: TRBV6-5
clone size: .

CDR3 DNA: TGTGCCAGCAGAATGACCGGGACAGCAACTAGCTCCTACGAGCAGTACTTC
CDR3 protein: CASRMTGTATSSYEQYF
D gene: TRBD1
J gene: TRBJ2-7
V gene: TRBV28
clone size: .

CDR3 DNA: TGTGCCAGCAGCAAGCGGAACCTCTACAATGAGCAGTTCTTC
CDR3 protein: CASSKRNLYNEQFF
D gene: .
J gene: TRBJ2-1
V gene: TRBV7-8
clone size: .

CDR3 DNA: TGTGCCAGCAGTGAAGAGTCTAGCGGGAGCCGGTACGAGCAGTACTTC
CDR3 protein: CASSEESSGSRYEQYF
D gene: TRBD2
J gene: TRBJ2-7
V gene: TRBV2
clone size: .

CDR3 DNA: TGTGCCAGTAGCGGTTACACAGATACGCAGTATTTT
CDR3 protein: CASSGYTDTQYF
D gene: .
J gene: TRBJ2-3
V gene: TRBV19
clone size: .

CDR3 DNA: TGTGCCAGCAGTTGGGGTGGGACAGTGCTGAACACTGAAGCTTTCTTT
CDR3 protein: CASSWGGTVLNTEAFF
D gene: TRBD1
J gene: TRBJ1-1
V gene: TRBV6-5
clone size: .

CDR3 DNA: TGTGCCAGCAGCACCGGACAGGGTTGGGAGCAGTTCTTC
CDR3 protein: CASSTGQGWEQFF
D gene: TRBD1
J gene: TRBJ2-1
V gene: TRBV5-4
clone size: .

CDR3 DNA: TGCAGCGTAGGGGCATCGGGGGAGCAGTACTTC
CDR3 protein: CSVGASGEQYF
D gene: .
J gene: TRBJ2-7
V gene: TRBV29-1
clone size: once

CDR3 DNA: TGTGCCAGCCTGGCGGGGACCATGAACACTGAAGCTTTCTTT
CDR3 protein: CASLAGTMNTEAFF
D gene: .
J gene: TRBJ1-1
V gene: TRBV7-9
clone size: .

CDR3 DNA: TGTGCCAGCAGTTACAGGGACGCTACCGCCTTC
CDR3 protein: CASSYRDATAF
D gene: .
J gene: TRBJ1-2
V gene: TRBV6-6
clone size: .

CDR3 DNA: TGTGCCAGCAGGGATAGCGGGAGGGCCTTGTACGAGCAGTACTTC
CDR3 protein: CASRDSGRALYEQYF
D gene: TRBD2
J gene: TRBJ2-7
V gene: TRBV2
clone size: .

CDR3 DNA: TGTGCCAGCAGCTCGGGACTAGCGGGAGGGCCATGGGAGACCCAGTACTTC
CDR3 protein: CASSSGLAGGPWETQYF
D gene: TRBD2
J gene: TRBJ2-5
V gene: TRBV27
clone size: .

CDR3 DNA: TGTGCCAGCAGTGAAACGTGGGGTACAGATACGCAGTATTTT
CDR3 protein: CASSETWGTDTQYF
D gene: .
J gene: TRBJ2-3
V gene: TRBV2
clone size: .

CDR3 DNA: TGTGCCAGCTCACCAAGGGGGCAGAACTATGGCTACACCTTC
CDR3 protein: CASSPRGQNYGYTF
D gene: TRBD1
J gene: TRBJ1-2
V gene: TRBV18
clone size: .

CDR3 DNA: TGTGCCACCAGCAGAGATTTGGTTGGACAGGGGAACTATGGCTACACCTTC
CDR3 protein: CATSRDLVGQGNYGYTF
D gene: TRBD1
J gene: TRBJ1-2
V gene: TRBV15
clone size: .

CDR3 DNA: TGTGCCAGCAGCTCAAGGTTACGCGGCCCCTCCTACAATGAGCAGTTCTTC
CDR3 protein: CASSSRLRGPSYNEQFF
D gene: .
J gene: TRBJ2-1
V gene: TRBV7-6
clone size: .

CDR3 DNA: TGTGCCAGCAGCCAATGGGGTCCCTACGAGCAGTACTTC
CDR3 protein: CASSQWGPYEQYF
D gene: .
J gene: TRBJ2-7
V gene: TRBV14
clone size: .

CDR3 DNA: TGTGCCAGCAGCCCTTGGGGACAGGGGACTGGGGCCAACGTCCTGACTTTC
CDR3 protein: CASSPWGQGTGANVLTF
D gene: TRBD1
J gene: TRBJ2-6
V gene: TRBV11-2
clone size: .

CDR3 DNA: TGCGCCAGCAGCACCGGGCCAATTAATGAAAAACTGTTTTTT
CDR3 protein: CASSTGPINEKLFF
D gene: .
J gene: TRBJ1-4
V gene: TRBV5-1
clone size: .

CDR3 DNA: TGTGCCAGCAGTGGGGACAGGGGGCATTACACTGAAGCTTTCTTT
CDR3 protein: CASSGDRGHYTEAFF
D gene: TRBD1
J gene: TRBJ1-1
V gene: TRBV25-1
clone size: .

CDR3 DNA: TGTGCCAGCAGTGACGGCCTTAGAGAAGAGACCCAGTACTTC
CDR3 protein: CASSDGLREETQYF
D gene: .
J gene: TRBJ2-5
V gene: TRBV6-1
clone size: .

CDR3 DNA: TGTGCCATCAGGGGGAGTCATTCAGGTAGTAGCGATACGCAGTATTTT
CDR3 protein: CAIRGSHSGSSDTQYF
D gene: .
J gene: TRBJ2-3
V gene: TRBV10-3
clone size: .

CDR3 DNA: TGTGCCAGCAGTGAAACACTCTCTGGAAACACCATATATTTT
CDR3 protein: CASSETLSGNTIYF
D gene: .
J gene: TRBJ1-3
V gene: TRBV6-1
clone size: .

CDR3 DNA: TGTGCCAGCAGCGCGATGGGGAGGGTCGCAGATACGCAGTATTTT
CDR3 protein: CASSAMGRVADTQYF
D gene: TRBD2
J gene: TRBJ2-3
V gene: TRBV9
clone size: .

CDR3 DNA: TGTGCCAGCAGTTACGCGGGGACTAGCGGGGCAGATGAGCAGTTCTTC
CDR3 protein: CASSYAGTSGADEQFF
D gene: TRBD2
J gene: TRBJ2-1
V gene: TRBV6-5
clone size: .

CDR3 DNA: TGTGCCAGCAGCTTTTTCACGTCAGGTCAGCCCCAGCATTTT
CDR3 protein: CASSFFTSGQPQHF
D gene: .
J gene: TRBJ1-5
V gene: TRBV5-7
clone size: .

CDR3 DNA: TGTGCCACCTTGGACAGGGGGGACGAGCAGTACTTC
CDR3 protein: CATLDRGDEQYF
D gene: TRBD1
J gene: TRBJ2-7
V gene: TRBV6-5
clone size: .

CDR3 DNA: TGTGCCAGCAGCCCCCACGGAGCCAGCGATAGAAACACCATATATTTT
CDR3 protein: CASSPHGASDRNTIYF
D gene: .
J gene: TRBJ1-3
V gene: TRBV14
clone size: .

CDR3 DNA: TGCGCCAGCAGTGAACCTAAGCGGGAGAGCCGCCCGGAGACCCAGTACTTC
CDR3 protein: CASSEPKRESRPETQYF
D gene: TRBD2
J gene: TRBJ2-5
V gene: TRBV10-1
clone size: .

CDR3 DNA: TGTGCCAGCAGTGGGACTAGCGGCCTCAATGAGCAGTTCTTC
CDR3 protein: CASSGTSGLNEQFF
D gene: TRBD2
J gene: TRBJ2-1
V gene: TRBV25-1
clone size: .

CDR3 DNA: TGTGCCATCAGACAGGCGAACACTGAAGCTTTCTTT
CDR3 protein: CAIRQANTEAFF
D gene: .
J gene: TRBJ1-1
V gene: TRBV28
clone size: few

CDR3 DNA: TGTGCCAGCAGACTGACTAGCGGGACAACCTCTGGGGCCAACGTCCTGACTTTC
CDR3 protein: CASRLTSGTTSGANVLTF
D gene: TRBD2
J gene: TRBJ2-6
V gene: TRBV28
clone size: .

CDR3 DNA: TGTGCCAGTAGTATAGCCCCGGGGAGGCCGGGCGCTGAAGCTTTCTTT
CDR3 protein: CASSIAPGRPGAEAFF
D gene: .
J gene: TRBJ1-1
V gene: TRBV19
clone size: .

CDR3 DNA: TGTGCCAGCAGCGCTACGATTGCAACTAATGAAAAACTGTTTTTT
CDR3 protein: CASSATIATNEKLFF
D gene: .
J gene: TRBJ1-4
V gene: TRBV7-2
clone size: few

CDR3 DNA: TGTGCCAGCAGCTTAACGGCCAGCGGGGCTAGCACAGATACGCAGTATTTT
CDR3 protein: CASSLTASGASTDTQYF
D gene: TRBD2
J gene: TRBJ2-3
V gene: TRBV7-3
clone size: once

CDR3 DNA: TGTGCCAGCAGTTTATACCGGGACGGGAATGAGCAGTTCTTC
CDR3 protein: CASSLYRDGNEQFF
D gene: .
J gene: TRBJ2-1
V gene: TRBV27
clone size: once

CDR3 DNA: TGTGCCAGCAGCTTATATCGGGCGGGGAACACTGAAGCTTTCTTT
CDR3 protein: CASSLYRAGNTEAFF
D gene: .
J gene: TRBJ1-1
V gene: TRBV7-8
clone size: .

CDR3 DNA: TGTGCCATCAGGGGTAGCGGGAGGGGAGGGGATACGCAGTATTTT
CDR3 protein: CAIRGSGRGGDTQYF
D gene: TRBD2
J gene: TRBJ2-3
V gene: TRBV10-3
clone size: few